One and the same sample provided the 23 T cell receptor beta chains below, sequenced in a study of blood T cell repertoires in COVID-19. The table came from immunoSEQ multiplex PCR; TCRdb's copy has only in-frame clones and leaves some out. Among 90,000 to 120,000 clones listed, 85% to 95% were seen once. Sequenced sample: peripheral blood. The receptors were gathered from a woman aged 30 to 39 with acute or convalescent COVID-19.

V usage is TRBV12-5 and J usage is TRBJ1-2; TRBD1 aligns across 7 bases. The J segment lost 6 bases and the V segment lost 3 bases, leaving 16 bases of the junction unmatched. The CDR3 has 17 amino acids. The germline gives CDR1 LGHNT, CDR2 FRNRAP. As DNA, the CDR3 is TGTGCTAGTGGTTTTGAGACCCTCACAGGACAGGCAGATGGCTACACCTTC. It translates to CASGFETLTGQADGYTF. Variable domain in full (rest from reference TRBV12-5 and TRBJ1-2): DARVTQTPRHKVTEMGQEVTMRCQPILGHNTVFWYRQTMMQGLELLAYFRNRAPLDDSGMPKDRFSAEMPDATLATLKIQPSEPRDSAVYFCASGFETLTGQADGYTFGSGTRLTVV.

The CDR3 region is CASSRRDFYGYTF. The DNA for the CDR3 is TGTGCCAGCAGCCGGCGGGACTTCTATGGCTACACCTTC. The chain employs TRBV7-8 and TRBJ1-2, with D tentatively TRBD1 (5 bases). The V end was cut by 5 bases, the J end by 4 bases, with 11 bases between. CDR3 length equals 13 residues. The germline V gene has CDR1 SGHVS and CDR2 FQNEAQ.

This clone was recorded only once. The V call is TRBV7-2, the J call TRBJ2-3; 7 bases align to TRBD1. The V segment lost 4 bases and the J segment 7 bases; nucleotides outside the gene matches: 5. The CDR3 has 13 amino acids. Germline CDR1 SGHTA, CDR2 FQGNSA. CDR3 nucleotides: TGTGCCAGCAGCTCCGACAGGGCGCATACGCAGTATTTT. This codes for CASSSDRAHTQYF.

The chain recombines TRBV6-5 with TRBJ2-7; a possible D gene is TRBD1 (5 bases). This CDR3 is built from 13 residues. V shed 7 bases and J shed 2 bases, with 12 bases lying between them. Germline values: CDR1 MNHEY, CDR2 SVGAGI. CDR3 loop: CASKTGRAYEQYF. CDR3 nucleotides: TGTGCCAGCAAGACGGGCAGGGCCTACGAGCAGTACTTC.

This chain joins TRBV9 and TRBJ1-2, with D possibly matching TRBD1 (6 bases). V was cut by 4 bases and J by 2 bases, with 12 bases left in between. The CDR3 is 14 residues long. In germline, CDR1 is SGDLS, CDR2 YYNGEE. The DNA of the CDR3 is TGTGCCAGCAGCACCCAGGACAGAAACTATGGCTACACCTTC. Its protein is CASSTQDRNYGYTF. Drawing the rest from reference TRBV9 and TRBJ1-2, the complete variable domain is DSGVTQTPKHLITATGQRVTLRCSPRSGDLSVYWYQQSLDQGLQFLIQYYNGEERAKGNILERFSAQQFPDLHSELNLSSLELGDSALYFCASSTQDRNYGYTFGSGTRLTVV.

V gene TRBV2 combines with J gene TRBJ1-2, with TRBD1 identical over 7 bases. Germline V gives CDR1 SNHLY, CDR2 FYNNEI. Unmatched junction bases numbered 11, after V lost 9 bases and J lost 7 bases. The CDR3 extends over 13 amino acids. CDR3: CARNGQEHRGYTF. CDR3 in DNA: TGTGCCAGAAACGGACAGGAGCATCGTGGCTACACCTTC.

The gene calls are TRBV28 and TRBJ1-1, with TRBD1 matching over 10 bases. The V segment lost 7 bases and the J segment 6 bases; nucleotides outside the gene matches: 11. The CDR3 is 15 residues long. CDR1 is MDHEN and CDR2 is SYDVKM in the germline V gene. The CDR3 nucleotides read TGTGCCAGCACCCCCCCGACAGGGGGCATCTCTGAAGCTTTCTTT. Encoded protein: CASTPPTGGISEAFF.

This chain uses TRBV6-2 or TRBV6-3 with TRBJ1-2, with TRBD1 matching over 7 bases. The CDR3 runs 15 residues. Trimming cost V 2 bases and J 6 bases; bases outside gene matches: 9. The germline V gene encodes CDR1 MNHEY and CDR2 SVGEGT. The CDR3 DNA follows: TGTGCCAGCAGTTACGGAACAGGGGCCACGGATGGCTACACCTTC. This translates into CASSYGTGATDGYTF.

The rearrangement joins TRBV4-2 to TRBJ2-7; 10 nucleotides match TRBD2. V dropped 4 bases and J dropped 7; count of bases not matched to a gene: 10. Per the germline V gene, CDR1 is LGHNA and CDR2 is YNFKEQ. The CDR3 extends over 15 amino acids. The DNA for the CDR3 is TGTGCCAGCAGCCGCCGAGCGGGGGGGGGTGAAGAGCAGTACTTC. As protein: CASSRRAGGGEEQYF.

Here the CDR3 DNA reads TGTGCCAGCAGCAGGGACTATTATAGCAATCAGCCCCAGCATTTT. Amino acid sequence: CASSRDYYSNQPQHF. V usage is TRBV7-2 and J usage is TRBJ1-5; TRBD1 might be the D (5 bases). CDR3 length equals 15 residues. Deletions cut 5 bases from V and 0 bases from J, with 11 bases between. Germline CDR1 reads SGHTA; CDR2 reads FQGNSA.

This chain uses TRBV11-3 with TRBJ2-7; TRBD1 matches 8 bases. Per the germline V gene, CDR1 is SGHNT and CDR2 is YENEEA. The V gene end was trimmed by 4 bases and the J gene end by 3 bases; junction bases not matched to a gene: 11. This CDR3 contains 16 residues. This chain's CDR3 is CASSSPMGTGNYEQYF. CDR3 coding DNA: TGTGCCAGCAGCTCCCCCATGGGGACAGGAAACTACGAGCAGTACTTC. Variable domain in full (rest from reference TRBV11-3 and TRBJ2-7): EAGVVQSPRYKIIEKKQPVAFWCNPISGHNTLYWYLQNLGQGPELLIRYENEEAVDDSQLPKDRFSAERLKGVDSTLKIQPAELGDSAVYLCASSSPMGTGNYEQYFGPGTRLTVT.

This CDR3 is CASSPLGEGTQYF. The CDR3 DNA sequence: TGTGCCAGCAGCCCACTAGGAGAGGGTACGCAGTATTTT. The chain uses TRBV9 and TRBJ2-3; tentative D call: TRBD2 (5 bases). This CDR3 is built from 13 residues. Trimming took off 4 bases at V and 8 bases at J, with 14 bases between the two ends. The germline CDR1 and CDR2 sequences are SGDLS and YYNGEE.

This chain links TRBV27 with TRBJ1-5; the D is unclear. The CDR3 is 14 amino acids. With 3 bases removed from V and 3 bases from J, the gap between germline ends came to 9 bases. From germline, CDR1 is MNHEY and CDR2 SMNVEV (reference sequence). CDR3 sequence: CASSFRGSNQPQHF. The CDR3 DNA reads TGTGCCAGCAGTTTCAGAGGGTCCAATCAGCCCCAGCATTTT.

The chain carries TRBV10-3 and TRBJ1-2; D perhaps matches TRBD1 (6 bases). CDR1 and CDR2 from the germline V gene are ENHRY and SYGVKD. The CDR3 is made up of 15 amino acids. Trimming stripped 3 bases from V and 7 bases from J, with 18 bases between. The CDR3 nucleotides are TGTGCCATCAGTGACGTTATACATACAGGGACTGGCTACACCTTC. Residues: CAISDVIHTGTGYTF.

The genes are TRBV5-4 and TRBJ1-6; the D is unclear. V was cut by 0 bases and J by 6 bases, with 4 bases left in between. Germline lookup yields CDR1 SGHNT and CDR2 YYREEE (reference sequence). The CDR3 totals 13 residues. The CDR3 reads CASSLGRNSPLHF. CDR3 in DNA: TGTGCCAGCAGCTTGGGTCGTAATTCACCCCTCCACTTT.

There are a few counts of this clone. The V and J genes are TRBV7-8 and TRBJ2-1, with 11 bases that match TRBD2. Germline-derived CDR1 and CDR2 are SGHVS and FQNEAQ. V was clipped by 6 bases and J by 8 bases; unmatched bases: 9. This CDR3 is 15 amino acids long. CDR3 residues: CASSSRLAGGHEQFF. In DNA form, the CDR3 reads TGTGCCAGCAGTTCTCGGCTAGCGGGAGGCCATGAGCAGTTCTTC. Full variable domain (outside the CDR3, taken from reference TRBV7-8 and TRBJ2-1): GAGVSQSPRYKVAKRGQDVALRCDPISGHVSLFWYQQALGQGPEFLTYFQNEAQLDKSGLPSDRFFAERPEGSVSTLKIQRTQQEDSAVYLCASSSRLAGGHEQFFGPGTRLTVL.

In this sample, this clone turned up once. V is TRBV5-1 and J is TRBJ2-2; 8 bases align to TRBD2. Germline CDR1 SGHRS, CDR2 YFSETQ. The junction had 7 bases not matched to a gene; V was cut back by 0 bases and J by 6 bases. CDR3 length: 16 residues. CDR3 nucleotides: TGCGCCAGCAGCTTGGCTTTAGCGGGGCCTTCCGGGGAGCTGTTTTTT. Its translation: CASSLALAGPSGELFF.

The V call is TRBV18, the J call TRBJ1-2; no reliable D call. This CDR3 comprises 13 residues. Germline CDR1 reads KGHSH; CDR2 reads LQKENI. V lost 3 bases to trimming and J lost 6 bases, with 11 bases between them. CDR3 amino acids: CASSPPGRDGYTF. CDR3 bases: TGTGCCAGCTCACCCCCTGGGCGGGATGGCTACACCTTC.

This clone was seen just once. The rearrangement joins TRBV4-1 to TRBJ1-4; D is ambiguous. Trimming removed 3 bases at V and 8 bases at J, with 10 bases between. CDR3 length: 13 residues. Germline-derived CDR1 and CDR2 are MGHRA and YSYEKL. This chain's CDR3 is CASSHGSWEKLFF. DNA of the CDR3: TGCGCCAGCAGCCATGGTAGTTGGGAAAAACTGTTTTTT.

The chain is built from TRBV6-2 or TRBV6-3 and TRBJ1-1; 7 bases fit TRBD1. J lost 4 bases, V lost 6 bases, and 8 bases had no gene match. Germline CDR1 MNHEY, CDR2 SVGEGT. This CDR3 region has 14 residues. This CDR3 is CASSQTGDLTEAFF. The DNA for the CDR3 is TGTGCCAGCAGCCAAACAGGGGACCTCACTGAAGCTTTCTTT.

The chain carries TRBV4-2 and TRBJ1-2; D gene ambiguous. This CDR3 has 12 residues. CDR1 is LGHNA, CDR2 YNFKEQ, per germline. V was cut by 0 bases and J by 11 bases, with 10 bases left in between. The CDR3 here is CASSQDFILYTF. The CDR3 DNA reads TGTGCCAGCAGCCAAGACTTTATCTTATACACCTTC.

This chain connects TRBV9 to TRBJ1-1; possible D gene TRBD1, 5 bases. Per the germline V gene, CDR1 is SGDLS and CDR2 is YYNGEE. There are 18 residues in the CDR3. V was clipped by 1 base and J by 7 bases, with 26 bases between them. The CDR3 loop reads CASSVSSGTGDGGGEAFF. The DNA of the CDR3 is TGTGCCAGCAGCGTATCCTCCGGGACGGGGGATGGTGGAGGTGAAGCTTTCTTT.

The V gene is TRBV25-1, the J gene TRBJ2-2, with TRBD1 identical over 9 bases. CDR1 and CDR2 (germline): MGHDK, SYGVNS. CDR3 length equals 16 residues. Trimming cost V 2 bases and J 5 bases; bases outside gene matches: 6. DNA for the CDR3: TGTGCCAGCAGTGAACCGGGACAGGGAAGGACCGGGGAGCTGTTTTTT. As protein: CASSEPGQGRTGELFF.